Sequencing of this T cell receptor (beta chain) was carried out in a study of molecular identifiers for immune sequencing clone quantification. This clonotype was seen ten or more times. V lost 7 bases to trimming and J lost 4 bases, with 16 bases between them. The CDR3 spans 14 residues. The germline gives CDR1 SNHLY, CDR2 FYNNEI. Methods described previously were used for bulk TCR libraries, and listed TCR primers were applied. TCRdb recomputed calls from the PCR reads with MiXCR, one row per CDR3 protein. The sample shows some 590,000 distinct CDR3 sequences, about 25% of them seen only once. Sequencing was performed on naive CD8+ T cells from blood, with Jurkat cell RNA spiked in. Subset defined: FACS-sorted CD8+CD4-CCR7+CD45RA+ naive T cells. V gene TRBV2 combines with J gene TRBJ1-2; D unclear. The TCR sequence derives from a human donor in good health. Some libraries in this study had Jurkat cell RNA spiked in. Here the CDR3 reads CASIDNLLVYGYTF. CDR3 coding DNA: TGTGCCAGCATCGACAACTTACTAGTCTATGGCTACACCTTC.